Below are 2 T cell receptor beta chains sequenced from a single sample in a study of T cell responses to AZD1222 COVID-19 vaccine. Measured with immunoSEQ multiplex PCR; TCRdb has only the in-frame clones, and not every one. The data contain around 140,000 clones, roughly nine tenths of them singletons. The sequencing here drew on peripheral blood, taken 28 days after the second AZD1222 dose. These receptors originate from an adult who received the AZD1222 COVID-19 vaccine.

CDR3 protein: CASSQAAGNTEAFF. The CDR3, as DNA: TGTGCCAGCAGCCAAGCCGCAGGGAACACTGAAGCTTTCTTT. The V call is TRBV4-2, the J call TRBJ1-1; D is ambiguous. Trimming cost V 1 base and J 1 base, with 7 bases left between them. Per the germline V gene, CDR1 is LGHNA and CDR2 is YNFKEQ. The CDR3 has 14 residues.

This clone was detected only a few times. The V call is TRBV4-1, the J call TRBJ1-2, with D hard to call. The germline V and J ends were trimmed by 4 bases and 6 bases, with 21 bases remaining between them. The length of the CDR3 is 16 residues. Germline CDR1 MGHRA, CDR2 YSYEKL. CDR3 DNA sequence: TGCGCCAGCAGCCCAACATACACCGTACCGGGCCATGGCTACACCTTC. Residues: CASSPTYTVPGHGYTF.